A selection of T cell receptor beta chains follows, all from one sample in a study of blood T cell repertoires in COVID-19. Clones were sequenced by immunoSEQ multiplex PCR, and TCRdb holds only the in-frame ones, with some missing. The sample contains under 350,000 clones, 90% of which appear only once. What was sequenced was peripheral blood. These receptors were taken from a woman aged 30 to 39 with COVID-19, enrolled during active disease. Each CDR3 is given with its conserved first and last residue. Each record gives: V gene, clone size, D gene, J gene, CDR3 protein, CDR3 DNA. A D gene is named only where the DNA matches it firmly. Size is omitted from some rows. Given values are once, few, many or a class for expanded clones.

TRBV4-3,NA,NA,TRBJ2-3,CASSHTFSGAAPDTQYF,TGCGCCAGCAGTCATACTTTCAGCGGAGCGGCCCCAGATACGCAGTATTTT
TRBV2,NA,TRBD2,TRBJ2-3,CASSTGLAGGGDTQYF,TGTGCCAGCAGTACAGGACTAGCGGGAGGGGGCGATACGCAGTATTTT
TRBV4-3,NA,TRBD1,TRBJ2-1,CASSQTGERYNEQFF,TGCGCCAGCAGCCAAACAGGGGAACGCTACAATGAGCAGTTCTTC
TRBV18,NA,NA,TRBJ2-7,CASSPRMGGVTYEQYF,TGTGCCAGCTCACCACGGATGGGGGGAGTGACCTACGAGCAGTACTTC
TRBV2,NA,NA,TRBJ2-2,CASSARIGTGELFF,TGTGCCAGCAGTGCTAGGATTGGCACCGGGGAGCTGTTTTTT
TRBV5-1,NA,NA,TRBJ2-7,CASSLVPSYEQYF,TGCGCCAGCAGCTTGGTCCCTAGCTACGAGCAGTACTTC
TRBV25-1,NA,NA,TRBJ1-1,CASFGGIGTEAFF,TGTGCCAGCTTTGGGGGCATAGGCACTGAAGCTTTCTTT
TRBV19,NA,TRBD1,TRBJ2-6,CASSPGTGIGANVLTF,TGTGCCAGTAGTCCAGGGACAGGGATCGGGGCCAACGTCCTGACTTTC
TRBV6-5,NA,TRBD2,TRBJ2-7,CASISGTSSYEQYF,TGTGCCAGCATTAGCGGGACTAGCTCCTACGAGCAGTACTTC
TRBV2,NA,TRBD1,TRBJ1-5,CASSRDRGNQPQHF,TGTGCCAGCAGCCGGGACAGGGGGAATCAGCCCCAGCATTTT
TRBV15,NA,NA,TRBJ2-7,CASGGGQVAGEQYF,TGTGCCTCCGGGGGCGGACAGGTGGCCGGCGAGCAGTACTTC
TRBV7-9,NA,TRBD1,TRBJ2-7,CASSFGQGYEQYF,TGTGCCAGCAGCTTCGGACAGGGTTACGAGCAGTACTTC
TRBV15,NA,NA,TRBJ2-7,CATSRVQGTNEQYF,TGTGCCACCAGCAGAGTTCAGGGGACCAACGAGCAGTACTTC
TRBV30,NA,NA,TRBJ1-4,CAWSVEQGGEKLFF,TGTGCCTGGAGTGTGGAACAGGGCGGAGAAAAACTGTTTTTT
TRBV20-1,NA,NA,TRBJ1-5,CSASRGTRDQPQHF,TGCAGTGCTAGTCGGGGAACTCGGGATCAGCCCCAGCATTTT
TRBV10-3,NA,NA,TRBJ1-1,CAIRLDRSNTEAFF,TGTGCCATCAGACTTGACAGGTCGAACACTGAAGCTTTCTTT
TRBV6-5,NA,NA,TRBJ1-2,CASSSTENYGYTF,TGTGCCAGCAGTTCGACGGAGAACTATGGCTACACCTTC
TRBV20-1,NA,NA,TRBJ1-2,CSASTQGWYGYTF,TGCAGTGCTAGTACACAGGGTTGGTATGGCTACACCTTC
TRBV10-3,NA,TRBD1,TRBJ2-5,CAISDTGEQETQYF,TGTGCCATCAGTGATACAGGGGAACAAGAGACCCAGTACTTC
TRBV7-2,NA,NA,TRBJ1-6,CASSLVSGSPLHF,TGTGCCAGCAGCTTAGTAAGCGGCTCACCCCTCCACTTT
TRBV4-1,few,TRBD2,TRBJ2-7,CASSPLAGVGRSEQYF,TGCGCCAGCAGCCCTCTAGCGGGAGTTGGCCGTAGCGAGCAGTACTTC
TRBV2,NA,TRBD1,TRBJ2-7,CASSAPGQGAREQYF,TGTGCCAGCAGTGCCCCGGGACAGGGGGCGCGGGAGCAGTACTTC